This T cell receptor beta chain emerged from a study of blood T cell repertoires in COVID-19. V lost 7 bases to trimming and J lost 6 bases; unmatched junction nucleotides: 5. The CDR3 covers 12 residues. Germline CDR1 reads SGDLS; CDR2 reads YYNGEE. TCRdb's table, derived via immunoSEQ multiplex PCR, lists solely in-frame clones and lacks some. The top ten hold around 0.78% of the sample, which has some 250,000 clones, roughly 90% seen once. The gene calls are TRBV9 and TRBJ2-7; 9 nucleotides match TRBD1. The TCR comes from a woman in her 30s with acute or convalescent COVID-19. Sequenced input: peripheral blood. The CDR3 loop reads CASGTGGIEQYF. CDR3 nucleotide sequence: TGTGCCAGCGGAACAGGGGGCATCGAGCAGTACTTC.